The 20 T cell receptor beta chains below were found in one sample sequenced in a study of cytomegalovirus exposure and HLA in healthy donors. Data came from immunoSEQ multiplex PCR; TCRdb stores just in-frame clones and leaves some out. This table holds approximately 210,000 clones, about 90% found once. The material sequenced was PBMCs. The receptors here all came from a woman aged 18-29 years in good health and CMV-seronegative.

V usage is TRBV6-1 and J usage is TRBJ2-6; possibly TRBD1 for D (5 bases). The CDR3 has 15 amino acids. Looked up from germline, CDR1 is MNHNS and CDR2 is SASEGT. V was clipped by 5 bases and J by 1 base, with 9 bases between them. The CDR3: CASSTPGSGANVLTF. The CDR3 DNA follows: TGTGCCAGCAGTACCCCAGGGTCTGGGGCCAACGTCCTGACTTTC.

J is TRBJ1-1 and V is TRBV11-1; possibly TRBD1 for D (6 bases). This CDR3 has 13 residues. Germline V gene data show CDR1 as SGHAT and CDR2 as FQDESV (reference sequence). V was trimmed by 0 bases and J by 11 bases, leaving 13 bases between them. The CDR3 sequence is CASSLAGGADAFF. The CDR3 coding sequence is TGTGCCAGCAGCTTAGCTGGGGGCGCGGACGCTTTCTTT.

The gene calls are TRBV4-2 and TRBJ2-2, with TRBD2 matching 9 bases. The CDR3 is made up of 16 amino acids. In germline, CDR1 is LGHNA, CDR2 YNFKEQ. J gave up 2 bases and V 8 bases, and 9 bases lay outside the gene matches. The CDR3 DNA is TGTGCCAGCCATCGTAGCGGGAGCCCAAACACCGGGGAGCTGTTTTTT. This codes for CASHRSGSPNTGELFF.

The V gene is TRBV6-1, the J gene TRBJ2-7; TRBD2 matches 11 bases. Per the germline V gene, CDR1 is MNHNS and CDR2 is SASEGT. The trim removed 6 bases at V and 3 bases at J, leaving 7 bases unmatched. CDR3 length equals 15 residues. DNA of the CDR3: TGTGCCAGCAGAAGAGGGACTAGCGGTATCTACGAGCAGTACTTC. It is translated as CASRRGTSGIYEQYF.

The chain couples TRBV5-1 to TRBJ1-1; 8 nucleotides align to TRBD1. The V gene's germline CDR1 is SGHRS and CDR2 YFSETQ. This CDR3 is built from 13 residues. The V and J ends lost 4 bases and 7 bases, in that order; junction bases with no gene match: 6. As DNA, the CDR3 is TGCGCCAGCAGCCACCCCGACAGGGGTGAAGCTTTCTTT. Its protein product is CASSHPDRGEAFF.

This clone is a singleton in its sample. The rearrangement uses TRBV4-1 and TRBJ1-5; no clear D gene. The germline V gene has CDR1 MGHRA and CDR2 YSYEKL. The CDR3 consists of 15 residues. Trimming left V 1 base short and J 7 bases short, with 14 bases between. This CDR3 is CASSQARTEKQPQHF. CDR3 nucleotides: TGCGCCAGCAGCCAAGCGCGTACAGAGAAGCAGCCCCAGCATTTT.

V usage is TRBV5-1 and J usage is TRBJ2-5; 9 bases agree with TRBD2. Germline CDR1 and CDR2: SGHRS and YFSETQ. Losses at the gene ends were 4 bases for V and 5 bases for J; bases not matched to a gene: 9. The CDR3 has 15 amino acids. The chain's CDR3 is CASSRGGVGAETQYF. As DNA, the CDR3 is TGCGCCAGCAGCCGCGGGGGGGTAGGAGCGGAGACCCAGTACTTC.

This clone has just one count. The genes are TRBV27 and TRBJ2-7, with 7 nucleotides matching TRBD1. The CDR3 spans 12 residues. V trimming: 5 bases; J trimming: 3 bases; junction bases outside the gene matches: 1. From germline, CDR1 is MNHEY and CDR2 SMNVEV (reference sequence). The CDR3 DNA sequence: TGTGCCAGCAGTAGGACAGGCTACGAGCAGTACTTC. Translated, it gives CASSRTGYEQYF.

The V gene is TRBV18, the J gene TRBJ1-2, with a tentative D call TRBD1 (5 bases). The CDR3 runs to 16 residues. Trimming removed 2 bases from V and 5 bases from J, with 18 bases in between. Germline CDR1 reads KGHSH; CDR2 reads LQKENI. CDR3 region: CASSPLGTGTEYGYTF. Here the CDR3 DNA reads TGTGCCAGCTCACCATTGGGAACCGGGACTGAATATGGCTACACCTTC. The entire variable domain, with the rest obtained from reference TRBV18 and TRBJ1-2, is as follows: NAGVMQNPRHLVRRRGQEARLRCSPMKGHSHVYWYRQLPEEGLKFMVYLQKENIIDESGMPKERFSAEFPKEGPSILRIQQVVRGDSAAYFCASSPLGTGTEYGYTFGSGTRLTVV.

The CDR3 reads CASSLGDLAGSEQYF. CDR3 nucleotides: TGTGCCAGCAGCTTAGGGGACCTAGCGGGAAGCGAGCAGTACTTC. The genes are TRBV13 and TRBJ2-7; TRBD2 agrees at 9 bases. V was pared by 0 bases and J by 6 bases, with 6 bases of the junction left unmatched. The V gene's germline CDR1 is PRHDT and CDR2 FYEKMQ (reference sequence). The CDR3 runs to 15 residues.

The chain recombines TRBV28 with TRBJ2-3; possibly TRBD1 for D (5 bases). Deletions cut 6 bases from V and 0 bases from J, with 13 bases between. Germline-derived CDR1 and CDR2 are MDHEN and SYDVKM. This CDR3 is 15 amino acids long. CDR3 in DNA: TGTGCCAGCAGCCTGACAGCTACCAGCACAGATACGCAGTATTTT. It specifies CASSLTATSTDTQYF.

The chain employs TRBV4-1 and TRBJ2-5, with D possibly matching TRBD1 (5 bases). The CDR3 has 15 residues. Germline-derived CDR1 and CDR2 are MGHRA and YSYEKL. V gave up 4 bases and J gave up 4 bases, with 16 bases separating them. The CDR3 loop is CASSPSSRVGETQYF. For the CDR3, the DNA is TGCGCCAGCAGCCCCTCCTCCAGGGTGGGAGAGACCCAGTACTTC.

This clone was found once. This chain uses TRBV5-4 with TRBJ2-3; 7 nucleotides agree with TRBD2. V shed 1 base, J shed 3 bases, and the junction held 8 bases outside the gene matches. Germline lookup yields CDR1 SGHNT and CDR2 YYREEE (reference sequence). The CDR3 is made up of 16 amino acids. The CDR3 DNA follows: TGTGCCAGCAGCTTGCTACGGGGAGCGGGGACAGATACGCAGTATTTT. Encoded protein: CASSLLRGAGTDTQYF.

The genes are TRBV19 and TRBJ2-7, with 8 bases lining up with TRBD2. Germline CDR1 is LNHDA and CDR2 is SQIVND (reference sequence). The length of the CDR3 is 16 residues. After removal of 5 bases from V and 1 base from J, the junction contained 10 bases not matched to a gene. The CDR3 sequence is CASSPSSGSTSYEQYF. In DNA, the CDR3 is TGTGCCAGTAGTCCCTCTAGCGGGTCGACTTCCTACGAGCAGTACTTC.

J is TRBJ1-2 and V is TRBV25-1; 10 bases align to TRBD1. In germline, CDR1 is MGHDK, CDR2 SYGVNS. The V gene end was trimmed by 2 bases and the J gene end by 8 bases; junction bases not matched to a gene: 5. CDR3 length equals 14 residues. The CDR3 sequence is CASSEGDRGQGYTF. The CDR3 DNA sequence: TGTGCCAGCAGTGAAGGAGACAGGGGGCAAGGCTACACCTTC.

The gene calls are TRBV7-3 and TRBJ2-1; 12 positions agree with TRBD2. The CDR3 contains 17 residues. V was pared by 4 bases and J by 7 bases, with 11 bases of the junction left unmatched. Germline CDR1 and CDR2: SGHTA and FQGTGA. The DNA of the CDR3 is TGTGCCAGCAGCTACCTAGCGGGAGGGGTACCGGGGAATGAGCAGTTCTTC. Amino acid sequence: CASSYLAGGVPGNEQFF.

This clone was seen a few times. The CDR3 coding sequence is TGTGCCAGCTTATCGGGGTTGATGAACACTGAAGCTTTCTTT. Residues: CASLSGLMNTEAFF. This chain connects TRBV7-9 to TRBJ1-1; D is uncertain. CDR1 is SEHNR, CDR2 FQNEAQ, per germline (reference sequence). The ends were cut back, 8 bases at V and 0 bases at J, with 13 bases in the middle. The CDR3 is 14 residues long.

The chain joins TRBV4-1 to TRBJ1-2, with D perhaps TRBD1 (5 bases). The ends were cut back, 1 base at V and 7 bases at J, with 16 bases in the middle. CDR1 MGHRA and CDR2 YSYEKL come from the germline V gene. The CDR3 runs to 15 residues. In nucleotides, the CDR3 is TGCGCCAGCAGCCAAGGGGCGGGGCGAGCGAGTGGCTACACCTTC. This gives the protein CASSQGAGRASGYTF.

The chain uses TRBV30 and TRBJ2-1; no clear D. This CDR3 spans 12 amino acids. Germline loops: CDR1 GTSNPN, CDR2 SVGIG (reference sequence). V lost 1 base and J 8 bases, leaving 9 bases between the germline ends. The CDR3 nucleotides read TGTGCCTGGAGTGCCGGGTTCGATGAGCAGTTCTTC. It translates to CAWSAGFDEQFF.

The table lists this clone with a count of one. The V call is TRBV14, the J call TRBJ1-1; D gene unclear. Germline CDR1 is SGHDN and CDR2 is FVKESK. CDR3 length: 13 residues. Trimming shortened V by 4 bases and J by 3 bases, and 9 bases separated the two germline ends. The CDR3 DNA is TGTGCCAGCAGCCGCCCAGGATACACTGAAGCTTTCTTT. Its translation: CASSRPGYTEAFF.